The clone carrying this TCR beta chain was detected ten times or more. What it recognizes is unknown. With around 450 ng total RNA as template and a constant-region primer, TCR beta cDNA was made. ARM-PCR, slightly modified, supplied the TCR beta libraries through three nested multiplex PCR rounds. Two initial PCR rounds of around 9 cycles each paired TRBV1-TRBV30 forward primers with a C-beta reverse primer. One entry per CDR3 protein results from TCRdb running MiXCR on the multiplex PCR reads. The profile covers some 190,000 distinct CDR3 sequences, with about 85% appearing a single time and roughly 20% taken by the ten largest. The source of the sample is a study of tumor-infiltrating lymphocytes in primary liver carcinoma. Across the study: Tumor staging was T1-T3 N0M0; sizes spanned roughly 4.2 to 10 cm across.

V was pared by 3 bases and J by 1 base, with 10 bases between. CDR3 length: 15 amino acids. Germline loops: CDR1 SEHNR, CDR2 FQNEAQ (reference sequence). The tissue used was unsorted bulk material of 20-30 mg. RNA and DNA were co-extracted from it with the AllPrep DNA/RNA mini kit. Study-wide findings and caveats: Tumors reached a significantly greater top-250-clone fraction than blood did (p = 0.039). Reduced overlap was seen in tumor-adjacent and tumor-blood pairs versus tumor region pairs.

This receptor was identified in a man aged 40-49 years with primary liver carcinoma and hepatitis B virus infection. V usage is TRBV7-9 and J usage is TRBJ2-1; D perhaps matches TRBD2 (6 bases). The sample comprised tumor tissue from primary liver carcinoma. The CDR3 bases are TGTGCCAGCAGCTTTGGCGGGACGTCCTACAATGAGCAGTTCTTC. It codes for CASSFGGTSYNEQFF.